Listed here is a single TCR beta chain. The entry originates in a study of blood T cell repertoires in COVID-19. Study context: Italy, Spain and the United States were the sources of the convalescent and acute COVID-19 samples.

Assay used: immunoSEQ multiplex PCR; TCRdb lists only in-frame clones, some missing. Of 200,000 to 250,000 clones in the sample, under 90% were seen once. Participants were aged roughly 18 to 100 years from roughly 25 US areas. Grouping used clinical history reported by participants in a survey and questionnaire. The sequenced sample was PBMCs or T cells enriched from blood (not recorded which). The TCR was taken from a woman aged 45-65 years who had been exposed to COVID-19.

The CDR3 is CASSVSTGLGAIDQPQHF. CDR3 DNA: TGTGCCAGCAGCGTATCCACAGGGCTCGGGGCGATTGATCAGCCCCAGCATTTT. The J gene is TRBJ1-5, the V gene TRBV28, with D perhaps matching TRBD1 (6 bases). Germline CDR1 and CDR2: MDHEN and SYDVKM. The length of the CDR3 is 18 residues. Trimming stripped 6 bases from V and 5 bases from J, with 26 bases between.